The 23 T cell receptor beta chains below all came from one sample that was sequenced in a study of beta chain features in type 1 diabetes. Sequenced material consisted of expressed TCRB transcripts (all of the isolated RNA was reverse transcribed). Profiling relied on immunoSEQ multiplex PCR, and the TCRdb table lists in-frame clones only, not all of them. The sample holds hundreds of thousands of clones, around 10% seen once. Sample: naive CD4+ T cells from blood. Every receptor here comes from a woman in her late teens or twenties in good health.

This clone showed up many times. The J gene is TRBJ2-1, the V gene TRBV25-1; weak D call: TRBD2 (5 bases). Germline V lookup: CDR1 MGHDK, CDR2 SYGVNS. V was pared by 9 bases and J by 6 bases, with 18 bases between. The CDR3 spans 14 residues. The CDR3 loop is CASIGLGLGNEQFF. The CDR3 DNA follows: TGTGCCAGTATAGGACTCGGCTTGGGCAATGAGCAGTTCTTC.

This clone was seen a handful of times. The V call is TRBV6-5, the J call TRBJ2-3; tentative D call: TRBD1 (6 bases). The CDR3 contains 16 residues. Germline CDR1 is MNHEY and CDR2 is SVGAGI. The V end lost 2 bases, the J end lost 2 bases, and 14 bases lay between the germline ends. CDR3: CASSYTRQVYTDTQYF. The DNA of the CDR3 is TGTGCCAGCAGTTACACGAGACAGGTTTACACAGATACGCAGTATTTT.

This clone occurred many times. CDR3 nucleotide sequence: TGTGCCAGCAGCTGGGTAGAGTTCTATGAGCAGTTCTTC. The encoded protein is CASSWVEFYEQFF. The rearrangement links TRBV7-9 to TRBJ2-1, with D hard to call. Deletions cut 4 bases from V and 8 bases from J, with 12 bases between. Germline CDR1 is SEHNR and CDR2 is FQNEAQ (reference sequence). This CDR3 has 13 residues.

This clone was detected only a few times. This specimen includes other DNA sequences encoding the same CDR3. The chain is built from TRBV29-1 and TRBJ2-3, with a weak D call TRBD1 (6 bases). The V gene lost 6 bases and the J gene lost 0 bases, with 10 bases spanning the gap. The CDR3 is made up of 13 amino acids. Germline V gene lookup returns CDR1 SQVTM and CDR2 ANQGSEA. Written as DNA, the CDR3 is TGCAGCGTCGACAGGTCGAGCACAGATACGCAGTATTTT. This sequence encodes CSVDRSSTDTQYF.

The table lists this clone with many counts. V is TRBV29-1 and J is TRBJ2-6; 8 bases align to TRBD1. The CDR3 length is 14 residues. Trimming cost V 7 bases and J 2 bases; bases outside gene matches: 4. The germline V gene encodes CDR1 SQVTM and CDR2 ANQGSEA. The CDR3 coding sequence is TGCAGCGCCCTGACAGGGGCTGGGGCCAACGTCCTGACTTTC. This gives the protein CSALTGAGANVLTF.

This clone appeared a few times. V usage is TRBV4-1 and J usage is TRBJ2-5, with TRBD2 identical over 10 bases. The CDR3 extends over 17 amino acids. From germline, CDR1 is MGHRA and CDR2 YSYEKL. V dropped 4 bases and J dropped 1; count of bases not matched to a gene: 9. This chain's CDR3 is CASSLGLARVSQETQYF. Here the CDR3 DNA reads TGCGCCAGCAGCCTGGGACTAGCGCGTGTGAGCCAAGAGACCCAGTACTTC.

The chain has TRBV30 and TRBJ2-1; possibly TRBD2 for D (6 bases). CDR3 length: 14 residues. V was trimmed by 0 bases and J by 4 bases, leaving 10 bases between them. Germline V gene sequence: CDR1 GTSNPN, CDR2 SVGIG (reference sequence). The CDR3 DNA reads as TGTGCCTGGAGTGTTGCGGGACTGTACAATGAGCAGTTCTTC. This encodes CAWSVAGLYNEQFF.

Regarding this clone: This sample also contains other DNA sequences that code for the same CDR3. The gene calls are TRBV5-1 and TRBJ2-5; no firm D call. The V end lost 2 bases, the J end lost 5 bases, and 4 bases lay between the germline ends. Germline V gene sequence: CDR1 SGHRS, CDR2 YFSETQ. This CDR3 is 11 amino acids long. The CDR3 nucleotides read TGCGCCAGCAGCTTCCTTGAGACCCAGTACTTC. This sequence encodes CASSFLETQYF.

The chain combines TRBV2 with TRBJ2-4; D gene uncertain. Trimming cost V 7 bases and J 7 bases, with 11 bases left between them. The CDR3 has 12 residues. Germline CDR1 and CDR2: SNHLY and FYNNEI. CDR3 DNA: TGTGCCAGCATGACCCCCGGTAACATTCAGTACTTC. Protein product: CASMTPGNIQYF.

CDR3 DNA sequence: TGTGCCAGCAGTACCTTCGGGGGAAGTGGAAACACCATATATTTT. The encoded protein is CASSTFGGSGNTIYF. The rearrangement joins TRBV28 to TRBJ1-3; D perhaps matches TRBD1 (5 bases). The CDR3 is 15 amino acids. Trimming pared 5 bases from V and 3 bases from J, leaving 14 bases between. Germline V gene lookup returns CDR1 MDHEN and CDR2 SYDVKM.

This clone was observed a few times. The chain joins TRBV5-6 to TRBJ2-1; D might be TRBD1 (6 bases). This CDR3 is 15 amino acids long. CDR1 is SGHDT and CDR2 is YYEEEE in the germline V gene. V shed 2 bases and J shed 5 bases, with 14 bases lying between them. The CDR3 nucleotides are TGTGCCAGCAGCTTTGAGGGGGTGTGGAACAATGAGCAGTTCTTC. Protein sequence: CASSFEGVWNNEQFF.

This clone was counted between two and nine times. The V call is TRBV7-9, the J call TRBJ2-7; unclear D gene. CDR1 is SEHNR and CDR2 is FQNEAQ in the germline V gene (reference sequence). CDR3 length: 17 residues. V was shortened by 1 base and J by 2 bases, with 18 bases between the two germline ends. The CDR3 nucleotides are TGTGCCAGCAGCTTAGGCTTTATTGGTGGCTTGGCCTACGAGCAGTACTTC. Amino acid sequence: CASSLGFIGGLAYEQYF.

The J gene is TRBJ2-2, the V gene TRBV5-1, with D maybe TRBD1 (6 bases). The CDR3 runs 14 residues. CDR1 SGHRS and CDR2 YFSETQ come from the germline V gene. V lost 4 bases and J lost 6, with 13 bases in between. CDR3 DNA: TGCGCCAGCAGCGTGGACGGACAGTCCGGGGAGCTGTTTTTT. Protein product: CASSVDGQSGELFF. Looking up the rest from reference TRBV5-1 and TRBJ2-2 gives the full variable domain: KAGVTQTPRYLIKTRGQQVTLSCSPISGHRSVSWYQQTPGQGLQFLFEYFSETQRNKGNFPGRFSGRQFSNSRSEMNVSTLELGDSALYLCASSVDGQSGELFFGEGSRLTVL.

V gene TRBV28 combines with J gene TRBJ2-5, with 7 bases matching TRBD1. Unmatched junction bases numbered 11, after V lost 6 bases and J lost 4 bases. There are 15 residues in the CDR3. Germline lookup yields CDR1 MDHEN and CDR2 SYDVKM. The DNA for the CDR3 is TGTGCCAGCAGCCGCCTCGACAGGGTCGGAGAGACCCAGTACTTC. It yields the protein CASSRLDRVGETQYF.

This clone occurred once. The junction shows a germline mismatch at one end, possibly a read error. V and J are TRBV7-7 and TRBJ2-5; D is undetermined. The CDR3 contains 14 residues. CDR1 and CDR2 (germline): SSHAT, FNYEAQ (reference sequence). CDR3 loop: CASSLLGPLETQYF. The CDR3 coding sequence is TGTGCTAGCAGCTTATTGGGCCCGCTAGAGACCCAGTACTTC.

The J gene is TRBJ2-2, the V gene TRBV9, with D perhaps matching TRBD2 (5 bases). Trimming cost V 0 bases and J 1 base, with 13 bases left between them. The CDR3 is 17 residues long. CDR1 and CDR2 from the germline V gene are SGDLS and YYNGEE. The chain's CDR3 is CASSVGGRSGNTGELFF. CDR3 bases: TGTGCCAGCAGCGTAGGTGGAAGAAGCGGGAACACCGGGGAGCTGTTTTTT.

In its sample, this clone was seen once. V gene TRBV28 combines with J gene TRBJ2-5; the D gene is possibly TRBD2 (5 bases). The CDR3 covers 14 residues. Germline V gene sequence: CDR1 MDHEN, CDR2 SYDVKM. The V end was cut by 8 bases, the J end by 4 bases, with 17 bases between. The CDR3 sequence: CASPPSAVPETQYF. CDR3 in DNA: TGTGCCAGCCCCCCTTCAGCGGTCCCAGAGACCCAGTACTTC.

This clone was found a few times. The chain combines TRBV7-6 with TRBJ1-4; a weak D match, TRBD1 (6 bases). Germline CDR1 and CDR2: SGHVS and FNYEAQ. Trimming took 6 bases from V and 8 from J, leaving 13 bases between them. This CDR3 spans 13 amino acids. CDR3 DNA: TGTGCCAGCAGAACAGGGACTACGGAAAAACTGTTTTTT. Amino acid sequence: CASRTGTTEKLFF.

There are a few counts of this clone. V is TRBV5-1 and J is TRBJ2-7, with D perhaps matching TRBD1 or TRBD2 (5 bases each). The V gene's germline CDR1 is SGHRS and CDR2 YFSETQ. The V and J ends lost 4 bases and 0 bases respectively, with 14 bases between them. The CDR3 totals 15 residues. CDR3 DNA sequence: TGCGCCAGCAGCCGTGGGACCGAGAGCTCCTACGAGCAGTACGTC. Its translation: CASSRGTESSYEQYV.

This clone has only a few counts. The chain is built from TRBV7-2 and TRBJ2-3; D not certain. The CDR3 spans 15 residues. V was shortened by 5 bases and J by 0 bases, with 12 bases between the two germline ends. CDR1 is SGHTA and CDR2 is FQGNSA in the germline V gene. The CDR3 DNA reads TGTGCCAGCAGCCCCACAAGGCAGAGCACAGATACGCAGTATTTT. This codes for CASSPTRQSTDTQYF.

In this sample, this clone turned up once. The J gene is TRBJ1-1, the V gene TRBV4-3, with D maybe TRBD1 (5 bases). V lost 1 base and J 11 bases, leaving 14 bases between the germline ends. Germline V gene data show CDR1 as LGHNA and CDR2 as YSLEER. CDR3 size: 13 residues. The CDR3, as DNA: TGCGCCAGCAGCCAAGGGGACTCAAATGAGGCTTTCTTT. Its translation is CASSQGDSNEAFF.

This clone was seen a few times. The rearrangement uses TRBV29-1 and TRBJ2-2; D not resolved. CDR3 length equals 14 residues. V dropped 0 bases and J dropped 7 bases, with 12 bases sitting between them. Germline V lookup: CDR1 SQVTM, CDR2 ANQGSEA. This chain's CDR3 is CSVEDSGLGGELFF. As DNA, the CDR3 is TGCAGCGTTGAAGATTCCGGGCTCGGCGGGGAGCTGTTTTTT.

The sample holds a few counts of this clone. V and J are TRBV5-4 and TRBJ2-5; D unresolved. The CDR3 spans 15 residues. V lost 3 bases and J 0 bases, leaving 12 bases between the germline ends. CDR1 and CDR2 from the germline V gene are SGHNT and YYREEE (reference sequence). The CDR3 here is CASSYDVQYQETQYF. CDR3 DNA: TGTGCCAGCAGCTACGACGTACAGTACCAAGAGACCCAGTACTTC.